The 16 T cell receptor beta chains in this list originate from one sample, sequenced in a study of blood T cells in healthy people across ages. Sample-barcoded 5' priming and a J-beta primer mix drove a second PCR of roughly 6 to 12 cycles. TCRdb processed the 5' RACE reads anew with MiXCR; each CDR3 protein has one entry. This table has fewer than 950,000 distinct CDR3 sequences, under 40% appearing once. What was sequenced was blood. The receptors here all came from a man younger than 35 in good health.

This clonotype was recorded a few times. This chain uses TRBV6-2 or TRBV6-3 with TRBJ1-4, with 7 positions matching TRBD1. CDR3 length: 14 amino acids. V shed 7 bases, J shed 4 bases, and the junction held 6 bases outside the gene matches. CDR1 is MNHEY, CDR2 SVGEGT, per germline. Here the CDR3 DNA reads TGTGCCAGCAAGACCAGGGGGGATAATGAAAAACTGTTTTTT. This encodes CASKTRGDNEKLFF.

The rearrangement joins TRBV20-1 to TRBJ1-5; D remains ambiguous. CDR1 is DFQATT, CDR2 SNEGSKA, per germline (reference sequence). Trimming cost V 0 bases and J 4 bases, with 13 bases left between them. The CDR3 totals 15 residues. CDR3 sequence reads: CSARDRVEPNQPQHF. CDR3 sequence (DNA): TGCAGTGCTAGAGATCGGGTGGAGCCAAATCAGCCCCAGCATTTT.

The rearrangement joins TRBV20-1 to TRBJ2-1; possibly TRBD2 for D (6 bases). Per germline, CDR1 DFQATT and CDR2 SNEGSKA (reference sequence). The CDR3 is 17 residues long. V lost 5 bases and J lost 7, with 27 bases in between. CDR3 DNA: TGCAGTGCTCCATTACTGGCCCGGGACTTCTCGATTAATGAGCAGTTCTTC. This translates into CSAPLLARDFSINEQFF.

This clonotype showed up just a few times. CDR3 bases: TGCAGTGCTACAAAGCCAGGGGGCGTCGGTGAAAAACTGTTTTTT. It is translated as CSATKPGGVGEKLFF. V and J are TRBV20-1 and TRBJ1-4, with 8 bases aligning to TRBD1. This CDR3 has 15 amino acids. The junction had 11 bases not matched to a gene; V was cut back by 4 bases and J by 7 bases. Germline assignment: CDR1 DFQATT and CDR2 SNEGSKA (reference sequence).

J is TRBJ2-7 and V is TRBV7-9; TRBD2 is a possible D gene (7 bases). The CDR3 runs 13 residues. V lost 5 bases, J lost 7 bases, and 15 bases lay in between. The germline V gene has CDR1 SEHNR and CDR2 FQNEAQ (reference sequence). As DNA, the CDR3 is TGTGCCAGCAGCAAGGGGGAGGGTAATGAGCAGTACTTC. It yields the protein CASSKGEGNEQYF.

This clonotype was seen more than once but under ten times. The chain is built from TRBV12-3 or TRBV12-4 and TRBJ2-5, with 9 bases lining up with TRBD1. The CDR3 sequence is 15 residues long. V dropped 6 bases and J dropped 1; count of bases not matched to a gene: 6. CDR3: CASSWGQGIQETQYF. DNA for the CDR3: TGTGCCAGCAGCTGGGGACAGGGTATCCAAGAGACCCAGTACTTC.

The chain carries TRBV27 and TRBJ1-2, with D perhaps matching TRBD1 (5 bases). Trimming pared 3 bases from V and 7 bases from J, leaving 15 bases between. The CDR3 spans 14 residues. Germline CDR1 is MNHEY and CDR2 is SMNVEV (reference sequence). CDR3 sequence reads: CASSFWGRDGGYTF. Here the CDR3 DNA reads TGTGCCAGCAGTTTTTGGGGCAGGGATGGTGGCTACACCTTC.

The chain is built from TRBV20-1 and TRBJ2-7, with TRBD1 matching over 10 bases. This CDR3 spans 14 amino acids. CDR1 DFQATT and CDR2 SNEGSKA come from the germline V gene (reference sequence). V lost 5 bases and J lost 3; bases outside the gene matches: 7. The CDR3: CSASYRDRGYEQYF. CDR3 bases: TGCAGTGCTTCGTACCGGGACAGGGGCTACGAGCAGTACTTC.

V is TRBV7-2 and J is TRBJ1-2; no reliable D call. V was trimmed by 1 base and J by 2 bases, leaving 8 bases between them. Germline CDR1 and CDR2: SGHTA and FQGNSA. The CDR3 is 14 amino acids. In DNA form, the CDR3 reads TGTGCCAGCAGCTTAGTTGGCAGGAACTATGGCTACACCTTC. Translated, it gives CASSLVGRNYGYTF.

This clonotype was detected a few times. The V and J genes are TRBV10-3 and TRBJ2-2, with D possibly matching TRBD2 (6 bases). The germline V gene encodes CDR1 ENHRY and CDR2 SYGVKD. Between the trimmed V and J ends, which lost 8 bases and 6 bases, there was a span of 7 bases. The CDR3 spans 11 residues. This chain's CDR3 is CAIGGSGELFF. The CDR3, as DNA: TGTGCCATCGGGGGGTCCGGGGAGCTGTTTTTT.

This clonotype was recorded at least ten times. V usage is TRBV20-1 and J usage is TRBJ2-1; 8 bases agree with TRBD2. The V and J ends lost 5 bases and 6 bases, in that order; junction bases with no gene match: 6. Germline assignment: CDR1 DFQATT and CDR2 SNEGSKA (reference sequence). The CDR3 runs 13 residues. The CDR3 DNA is TGCAGTGCTGAGATAGCGGGGAGCAATGAGCAGTTCTTC. Protein sequence: CSAEIAGSNEQFF.

This clonotype was counted ten times or more. The chain is built from TRBV12-3 or TRBV12-4 and TRBJ1-1; 7 bases fit TRBD1. CDR3 size: 13 residues. Trimming cost V 6 bases and J 3 bases; bases outside gene matches: 4. CDR3 bases: TGTGCCAGCAGGAACAGGGGCGACACTGAAGCTTTCTTT. Its translation is CASRNRGDTEAFF.

This clonotype was counted between two and nine times. This rearrangement joins TRBV9 to TRBJ1-1; D not certain. The CDR3 contains 13 residues. The V end lost 3 bases, the J end lost 5 bases, and 11 bases lay between the germline ends. Germline assignment: CDR1 SGDLS and CDR2 YYNGEE. The CDR3 reads CASSASPRTEAFF. The CDR3 region has the DNA TGTGCCAGCAGCGCGTCACCGAGAACTGAAGCTTTCTTT.

CDR3 amino acids: CASSLPTMETQYF. The CDR3 bases are TGTGCCAGCAGCTTACCCACAATGGAGACCCAGTACTTC. The chain uses TRBV7-6 and TRBJ2-4; D unclear. With the DNA end fitting TRBJ2-5 better, the J assignment may be wrong. This CDR3 has 13 amino acids. The germline V gene encodes CDR1 SGHVS and CDR2 FNYEAQ.

V is TRBV7-9 and J is TRBJ2-3; D possibly matches TRBD1 or TRBD2 (5 bases each). The CDR3 is made up of 16 amino acids. V lost 1 base, J lost 2 bases, and 13 bases lay in between. Per the germline V gene, CDR1 is SEHNR and CDR2 is FQNEAQ (reference sequence). CDR3 protein: CASSLGEGEFTDTQYF. CDR3 DNA: TGTGCCAGCAGCTTAGGGGAAGGGGAGTTCACAGATACGCAGTATTTT.

The rearrangement links TRBV25-1 to TRBJ1-1; the D is unclear. The CDR3 has 12 amino acids. The ends were cut back, 4 bases at V and 7 bases at J, with 10 bases in the middle. Germline V gene lookup returns CDR1 MGHDK and CDR2 SYGVNS. The CDR3 coding sequence is TGTGCCAGCAGTGTGAGTGGGGATGAAGCTTTCTTT. Encoded protein: CASSVSGDEAFF.